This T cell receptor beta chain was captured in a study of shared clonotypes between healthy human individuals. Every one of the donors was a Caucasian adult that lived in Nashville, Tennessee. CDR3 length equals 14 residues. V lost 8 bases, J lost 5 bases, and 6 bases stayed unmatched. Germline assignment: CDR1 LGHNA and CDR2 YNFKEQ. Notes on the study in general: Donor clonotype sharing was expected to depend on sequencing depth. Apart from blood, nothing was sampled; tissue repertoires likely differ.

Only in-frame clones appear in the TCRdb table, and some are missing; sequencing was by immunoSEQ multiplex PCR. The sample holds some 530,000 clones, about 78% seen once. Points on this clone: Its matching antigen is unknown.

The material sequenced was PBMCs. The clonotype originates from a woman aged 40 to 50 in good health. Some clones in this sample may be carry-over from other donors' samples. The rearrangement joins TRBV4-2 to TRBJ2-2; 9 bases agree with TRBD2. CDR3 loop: CASGGTSQTGELFF. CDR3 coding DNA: TGTGCCAGCGGTGGGACTAGCCAGACCGGGGAGCTGTTTTTT.